The T cell receptor beta chain under discussion was sequenced for a study of blood T cells in healthy people across ages. Total RNA extracted from each sample amounted to at least 6 micrograms. The V segment lost 2 bases and the J segment 5 bases; nucleotides outside the gene matches: 1. The V gene's germline CDR1 is SGHAT and CDR2 FQNNGV. The CDR3 has 13 residues. This clonotype was recorded at least ten times. A much larger clone differs by one base, so this may be a read error. PCR was performed a second time for about 7 to 11 cycles using a sample-barcoded 5' primer and a J-beta primer mix. Every cDNA was tagged by a template-switch adaptor with 12 random nucleotides. From each sample, at least 2.5 million paired-end reads containing CDR3 were obtained. TCRdb re-called the 5' RACE reads through MiXCR, storing one row per CDR3 protein. Of 870,000 or so distinct CDR3 sequences in the sample, about 28% were seen once.

The source of this sequence is a woman aged 80 or older in good health. The chain uses TRBV11-2 and TRBJ2-3; TRBD2 matches 7 bases. Sequencing was carried out using blood. CDR3 nucleotide sequence: TGTGCCAGCAGCTTACCGGGGGGAGATACGCAGTATTTT. Translating gives CASSLPGGDTQYF.